The next 21 T cell receptor beta chains were all read from a single sample in a study of breast tumors, draining lymph nodes, adjacent tissues. TCRdb redid the calling of the multiplex PCR reads with MiXCR, one entry per CDR3 protein. Found here are roughly 14,000 distinct CDR3 sequences, more than 45% of them singletons; the top ten hold roughly 30%. Sequencing was performed on tumor-adjacent breast tissue. The source is a female donor with breast cancer. Some clones in this sample may be carry-over from other donors' samples.

By sample fraction, this clonotype is medium-sized (0.01 to 0.1%). The chain combines TRBV2 with TRBJ1-5, with 7 bases fitting TRBD1. There are 13 residues in the CDR3. Germline V gives CDR1 SNHLY, CDR2 FYNNEI. CDR3 protein: CARGLGSNQPQHF. The CDR3 nucleotides read TGTGCGAGGGGGCTCGGCAGCAATCAGCCCCAGCATTTT.

This clonotype was recorded many times. The V gene is TRBV6-5, the J gene TRBJ1-5; possible D gene TRBD1, 6 bases. The V and J ends lost 6 bases and 6 bases respectively, with 18 bases between them. The length of the CDR3 is 15 residues. Germline loops: CDR1 MNHEY, CDR2 SVGAGI. The CDR3 loop reads CASSSQGRVGQPQHF. The CDR3 DNA sequence: TGTGCCAGCAGCTCTCAGGGGAGGGTTGGTCAGCCCCAGCATTTT.

This clonotype was seen many times. V usage is TRBV30 and J usage is TRBJ2-4; 13 nucleotides match TRBD2. Trimming removed 0 bases from V and 0 bases from J; junction bases left unmatched: 11. In germline, CDR1 is GTSNPN, CDR2 SVGIG (reference sequence). The CDR3 is 20 amino acids. The CDR3 sequence: CAWSVVPGLAGTLAKNIQYF. The CDR3 DNA reads as TGTGCCTGGAGTGTAGTTCCGGGACTAGCGGGGACCCTAGCCAAAAACATTCAGTACTTC.

This clonotype was counted at least ten times. The chain joins TRBV2 to TRBJ2-2, with D unresolved. The CDR3 covers 14 residues. Germline lookup yields CDR1 SNHLY and CDR2 FYNNEI. The V and J ends lost 5 bases and 4 bases respectively, with 11 bases between them. The CDR3 DNA reads TGTGCCAGCAGTTCTGGTCTATCCACCGGGGAGCTGTTTTTT. It encodes CASSSGLSTGELFF.

This clonotype was seen only a few times. The V and J genes are TRBV20-1 and TRBJ1-1; a possible D gene is TRBD1 (6 bases). The ends were cut back, 3 bases at V and 11 bases at J, with 19 bases in the middle. Germline lookup yields CDR1 DFQATT and CDR2 SNEGSKA (reference sequence). The CDR3 has 13 amino acids. DNA of the CDR3: TGCAGTGCTAGCAAGGTCAGGGGTTCACAGGCTTTCTTT. Encoded protein: CSASKVRGSQAFF.

This clonotype was counted at least ten times. J is TRBJ2-5 and V is TRBV28, with 8 nucleotides matching TRBD1. This CDR3 region has 14 residues. Germline values: CDR1 MDHEN, CDR2 SYDVKM. V lost 7 bases, J lost 1 base, and 5 bases stayed unmatched. CDR3 in amino acids: CASTRDRTQETQYF. DNA for the CDR3: TGTGCCAGCACCCGGGACAGGACCCAAGAGACCCAGTACTTC.

This clonotype was observed many times. Just one base apart from a much larger clone, this may be a read error. The V gene is TRBV13, the J gene TRBJ2-1; D gene uncertain. V was pared by 2 bases and J by 7 bases, with 9 bases between. Per germline, CDR1 PRHDT and CDR2 FYEKMQ (reference sequence). The CDR3 runs to 13 residues. The CDR3 sequence: CASSLPDKNEQFF. The CDR3 nucleotides are TGTGCCAGCAGCTTACCTGATAAGAATGAGCAGTTCTTC.

This clonotype has at least ten counts. With a much larger clone just one base away, this may be a read error. The CDR3 does not end in the conserved phenylalanine or tryptophan, so this is likely a read error. The chain has TRBV9 and TRBJ2-1; D is ambiguous. V lost 3 bases to trimming and J lost 5 bases, with 9 bases between them. Germline V gene sequence: CDR1 SGDLS, CDR2 YYNGEE. The CDR3 has 13 amino acids. The CDR3 sequence is CASSAFQHNEQFS. CDR3 sequence (DNA): TGTGCCAGCAGCGCCTTCCAGCACAATGAGCAGTTCTCC.

This clonotype was picked up many times. The chain joins TRBV11-1 to TRBJ1-5; no clear D. Germline-derived CDR1 and CDR2 are SGHAT and FQDESV (reference sequence). V dropped 2 bases and J dropped 1 base, with 9 bases sitting between them. CDR3 length: 15 amino acids. CDR3 sequence reads: CASSLRSGSNQPQHF. CDR3 bases: TGTGCCAGCAGCTTAAGGTCCGGGAGCAATCAGCCCCAGCATTTT.

This clonotype was observed at least ten times. The gene calls are TRBV4-3 and TRBJ1-6; 7 bases fit TRBD1. Germline V gives CDR1 LGHNA, CDR2 YSLEER. With 5 bases clipped from V and 7 bases from J, the junction kept 8 bases outside the gene matches. The CDR3 spans 15 residues. CDR3 coding DNA: TGCGCCAGCAGCGCCCCAGGGGGTCAGAATTCACCCCTCCACTTT. It is translated as CASSAPGGQNSPLHF.

This clonotype was seen repeatedly, ten times or more. At one of its ends the junction is not consistent with the germline gene, which may arise from a read error. V gene TRBV6-4 combines with J gene TRBJ2-1, with a weak D call TRBD1 (6 bases). Germline V lookup: CDR1 MRHNA, CDR2 SNTAGT. The CDR3 loop spans 14 amino acids. CDR3 residues: CASSDSFGGNEQLF. CDR3 nucleotide sequence: TGTGCCAGCAGTGACTCGTTTGGGGGCAATGAGCAGCTCTTC.

About this clonotype itself: Without the conserved terminal phenylalanine or tryptophan, this CDR3 likely stems from a read error. The chain recombines TRBV15 with TRBJ1-5; unclear D gene. Germline-derived CDR1 and CDR2 are LNHNV and YYDKDF (reference sequence). CDR3 size: 12 residues. CDR3 amino acids: CATSRDNRPQHS. Here the CDR3 DNA reads TGTGCCACCAGCAGAGACAATCGGCCCCAGCATTCT.

The V call is TRBV5-1, the J call TRBJ2-5; D is perhaps TRBD2 (7 bases). The CDR3 contains 18 residues. V lost 0 bases and J lost 0, with 18 bases in between. CDR1 SGHRS and CDR2 YFSETQ come from the germline V gene. CDR3 in DNA: TGCGCCAGCAGCTTGGTTGAACCAGGGCGGGGGCACCAAGAGACCCAGTACTTC. It translates to CASSLVEPGRGHQETQYF.

This clonotype was observed many times. The rearrangement joins TRBV7-6 to TRBJ2-2; a possible D gene is TRBD1 (7 bases). CDR1 and CDR2 (germline): SGHVS, FNYEAQ. The CDR3 covers 14 residues. The V end lost 5 bases, the J end lost 7 bases, and 14 bases lay between the germline ends. The CDR3 protein is CASSPGGSGGELFF. The CDR3, as DNA: TGTGCCAGCAGCCCAGGGGGGTCGGGCGGGGAGCTGTTTTTT.

This clonotype was seen only a few times. V gene TRBV6-4 combines with J gene TRBJ2-7; 12 bases are a match to TRBD2. The CDR3 loop spans 15 amino acids. Germline loops: CDR1 MRHNA, CDR2 SNTAGT. V trimming: 6 bases; J trimming: 1 base; junction bases outside the gene matches: 4. CDR3 nucleotide sequence: TGTGCCAGCAGCCTGACTAGCGGGAGTTCCTACGAGCAGTACTTC. Translation: CASSLTSGSSYEQYF.

This clonotype was recorded at least ten times. The rearrangement links TRBV2 to TRBJ1-5, with D perhaps TRBD1 (5 bases). The CDR3 has 15 amino acids. Trimming removed 8 bases from V and 0 bases from J, with 14 bases in between. From germline, CDR1 is SNHLY and CDR2 FYNNEI. CDR3 bases: TGTGCCAGCGAGGGGTGGGGATATAGCAATCAGCCCCAGCATTTT. Protein product: CASEGWGYSNQPQHF.

This clonotype was detected ten times or more. A much larger clone is a single base away; this may be a read error. V is TRBV20-1 and J is TRBJ2-3; the match to TRBD1 covers 9 bases. Germline V gene sequence: CDR1 DFQATT, CDR2 SNEGSKA (reference sequence). The CDR3 is 14 amino acids. The CDR3 reads CSAMGQGATATQYF. DNA of the CDR3: TGCAGTGCCATGGGACAGGGAGCAACAGCTACGCAGTATTTT.

In this sample, this clonotype turned up once. The chain links TRBV15 to TRBJ1-1; D remains ambiguous. The CDR3 length is 12 residues. Trimming took 5 bases from V and 3 from J, leaving 7 bases between them. Germline V lookup: CDR1 LNHNV, CDR2 YYDKDF (reference sequence). The CDR3 DNA is TGTGCCACCAGCCAACCGGACACTGAAGCTTTCTTT. Translating gives CATSQPDTEAFF. The complete variable domain, with remaining parts taken from reference TRBV15 and TRBJ1-1, reads DAMVIQNPRYQVTQFGKPVTLSCSQTLNHNVMYWYQQKSSQAPKLLFHYYDKDFNNEADTPDNFQSRRPNTSFCFLDIRSPGLGDTAMYLCATSQPDTEAFFGQGTRLTVV.

This clonotype was seen more than once but under ten times. This chain uses TRBV6-2 or TRBV6-3 with TRBJ2-3; D remains ambiguous. The CDR3 consists of 14 residues. Trimming stripped 2 bases from V and 3 bases from J, with 9 bases between. CDR1 is MNHEY and CDR2 is SVGEGT in the germline V gene. In DNA form, the CDR3 reads TGTGCCAGCAGTTACGTAGAAGGGACAGATACGCAGTATTTT. This gives the protein CASSYVEGTDTQYF.

This clonotype was recorded only once. The chain recombines TRBV9 with TRBJ2-6, with D possibly matching TRBD2 (5 bases). The CDR3 contains 15 residues. V lost 0 bases to trimming and J lost 1 base, with 5 bases between them. CDR1 is SGDLS, CDR2 YYNGEE, per germline. The CDR3 spells CASSVGRSGANVLTF. For the CDR3, the DNA is TGTGCCAGCAGCGTAGGGAGGTCTGGGGCCAACGTCCTGACTTTC.

This clonotype came up many times. This chain uses TRBV11-3 with TRBJ2-2; possible D gene TRBD2, 7 bases. CDR3 length equals 16 residues. Germline loops: CDR1 SGHNT, CDR2 YENEEA. V was trimmed by 4 bases and J by 4 bases, leaving 16 bases between them. The CDR3, as DNA: TGTGCCAGCAGCTGGGGGACACCGGGGGGCACCGGGGAGCTGTTTTTT. As protein: CASSWGTPGGTGELFF.